One and the same sample provided the 10 T cell receptor beta chains below, sequenced in a study of T cells in women clearing cervical HPV infection. Generated by immunoSEQ multiplex PCR, the TCRdb table keeps only in-frame clones and is missing some. This listing includes around 35,000 clones. The specimen sequenced was blood buffy coat. Receptors originate from a woman aged 18-69 years with a cervical HPV16 infection that either progressed to CIN3+ or cleared (not recorded which).

In the case of this clone: The sequenced fragment ends 3 residues before the CDR3 boundary, so the rest is inferred from the germline J gene. The V and J genes are TRBV6-2 or TRBV6-3 and TRBJ1-5, with 10 bases fitting TRBD1. V shed 2 bases and J 5 bases; nucleotides not matched to a gene: 9. Germline V CDR1 and CDR2: MNHEY, SVGEGT. The CDR3 runs to 17 residues. CDR3 DNA (partial): TGTGCCAGCAGTTACCATTTCGGGACAGGGGAAGATCAGCCC. It specifies CASSYHFGTGEDQP. The whole CDR3 protein is CASSYHFGTGEDQPQHF.

With regard to this clone: The CDR3 end lies 3 residues beyond the end of the read and is filled in from the germline J gene. This chain connects TRBV12-3 or TRBV12-4 to TRBJ1-2; 9 positions agree with TRBD1. Germline trimming cut 7 bases from V and 6 bases from J; bases unmatched to any gene: 9. The CDR3 covers 14 residues. CDR3 DNA, as far as it was read: TGTGCCAGCACCGAAAGGGACAGGGTCAATGGC. It encodes CASTERDRVNG. The full CDR3 protein is CASTERDRVNGYTF.

Concerning this clone itself: The CDR3 is cut off 3 residues early in the read; its end comes from the germline J gene. This chain links TRBV20-1 with TRBJ2-3; 11 nucleotides match TRBD2. The CDR3 loop spans 17 amino acids. Germline V gene data show CDR1 as DFQATT and CDR2 as SNEGSKA (reference sequence). V was pared by 0 bases and J by 2 bases, with 7 bases of the junction left unmatched. CDR3 loop: CSARDRIAGGLTDTQYF. CDR3 bases read: TGCAGTGCTAGAGATAGGATAGCGGGGGGGCTCACAGATACG.

The sequenced part of the CDR3 DNA is TGTGCCAGCAGTGATGGCAGGGGGGCCACCGGGGAG. Its protein product is CASSDGRGATGE. The entire CDR3 protein reads CASSDGRGATGELFF. V gene TRBV6-1 combines with J gene TRBJ2-2, with TRBD1 as a possible D gene (7 bases). The missing CDR3 end, 3 residues past where the read stops, is filled in from the germline J gene. V was shortened by 3 bases and J by 4 bases, with 12 bases between the two germline ends. Germline loops: CDR1 MNHNS, CDR2 SASEGT. CDR3 size: 15 residues.

Notes on this clone: The DNA ends 3 residues before the CDR3 does, and the rest of the CDR3 is filled in from the germline J gene. The chain joins TRBV7-3 to TRBJ2-5, with TRBD2 matching 9 bases. The CDR3 loop spans 16 amino acids. Germline V CDR1 and CDR2: SGHTA, FQGTGA. Trimming took 0 bases from V and 4 from J; bases not matched to a gene: 6. CDR3 DNA (partial): TGTGCCAGCAGCTTAACGGGCGGGGGGGCCTCAGAGACC. Translation: CASSLTGGGASET. The CDR3 reads in full as CASSLTGGGASETQYF.

On this clone itself: The read gets to within 3 residues of the CDR3 end, and the germline J gene fills in the rest. V and J are TRBV6-1 and TRBJ1-5; D uncertain. Between the trimmed V and J ends, which lost 1 base and 9 bases, there was a span of 25 bases. The germline V gene has CDR1 MNHNS and CDR2 SASEGT. The CDR3 spans 18 residues. The chain's CDR3 is CASSEDDGSRSGIRPQHF. The CDR3 bases that were read are TGTGCCAGCAGTGAAGATGATGGCAGTCGGTCGGGGATTCGGCCC.

Comments on this clone: The read halts 3 residues ahead of the CDR3 end, with the missing end drawn from the germline J gene. This chain joins TRBV20-1 and TRBJ2-6; D possibly corresponds to TRBD2 (5 bases). Germline values: CDR1 DFQATT, CDR2 SNEGSKA (reference sequence). V lost 0 bases and J 0 bases, leaving 18 bases between the germline ends. This CDR3 is built from 19 residues. The CDR3 protein is CSARDPNSGGISGANVLTF. CDR3 DNA (partial): TGCAGTGCTAGAGACCCCAACAGCGGAGGAATCTCTGGGGCCAACGTC.

Turning to this clone: The sequenced fragment ends 3 residues before the CDR3 boundary, so the rest is inferred from the germline J gene. The V and J genes are TRBV19 and TRBJ2-4; tentative D call: TRBD1 (7 bases). Germline CDR1 LNHDA, CDR2 SQIVND (reference sequence). The length of the CDR3 is 13 residues. Partial CDR3 DNA: TGTGCCAGTAGTGAAGCAGGGGGGTATGGT. Protein product: CASSEAGGYG. The whole CDR3 protein is CASSEAGGYGQYF.

For this clone: The read ends 3 residues shy of where the CDR3 ends; the end is completed using the germline J gene. The rearrangement joins TRBV7-8 to TRBJ1-2; possible D gene TRBD1, 5 bases. The germline V gene has CDR1 SGHVS and CDR2 FQNEAQ. CDR3 size: 16 residues. This chain's CDR3 is CASSAIQAKGSNDYTF. CDR3 DNA (partial): TGTGCCAGCAGCGCCATACAGGCTAAGGGTTCCAATGAC.

Turning to this clone: The read ends 3 residues before the CDR3 terminus; that terminus is restored from the germline J gene. This chain uses TRBV14 with TRBJ1-6; the match to TRBD1 covers 9 bases. This CDR3 region has 17 residues. Germline V gene sequence: CDR1 SGHDN, CDR2 FVKESK. Unmatched junction bases numbered 4, after V lost 0 bases and J lost 4 bases. CDR3 amino acids: CASSQDPTGGYNSPLHF. Partial CDR3 DNA: TGTGCCAGCAGCCAAGATCCGACAGGGGGGTATAATTCACCC.